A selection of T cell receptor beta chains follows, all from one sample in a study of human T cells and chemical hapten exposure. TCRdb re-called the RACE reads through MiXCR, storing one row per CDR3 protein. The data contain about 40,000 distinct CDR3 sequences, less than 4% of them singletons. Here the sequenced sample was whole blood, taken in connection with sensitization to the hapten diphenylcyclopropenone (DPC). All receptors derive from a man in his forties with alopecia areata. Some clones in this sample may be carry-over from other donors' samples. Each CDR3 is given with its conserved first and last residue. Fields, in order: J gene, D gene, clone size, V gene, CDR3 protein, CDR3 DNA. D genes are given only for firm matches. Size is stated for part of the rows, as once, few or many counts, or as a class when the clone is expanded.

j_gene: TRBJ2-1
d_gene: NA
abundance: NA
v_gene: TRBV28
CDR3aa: CASLYGGGSYNYNEQFF
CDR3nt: TGTGCCAGCCTTTACGGAGGAGGCAGCTACAACTACAATGAGCAGTTCTTC

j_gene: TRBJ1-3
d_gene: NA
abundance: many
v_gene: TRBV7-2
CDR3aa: CASSLGVRSSGNTIYF
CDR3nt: TGTGCCAGCAGCTTGGGGGTCAGGTCTTCTGGAAACACCATATATTTT

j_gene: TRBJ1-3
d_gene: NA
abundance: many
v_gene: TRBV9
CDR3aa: CASSPPSGNTIYF
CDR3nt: TGTGCCAGCAGCCCGCCCTCTGGAAACACCATATATTTT

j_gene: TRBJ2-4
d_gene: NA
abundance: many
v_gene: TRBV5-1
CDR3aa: CASREQSVPKNIQYF
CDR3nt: TGCGCCAGCAGAGAACAGTCCGTTCCCAAAAACATTCAGTACTTC

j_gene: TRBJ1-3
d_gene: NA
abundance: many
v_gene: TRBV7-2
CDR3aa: CASSLGHGNTIYF
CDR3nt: TGTGCCAGCAGCTTAGGGCACGGAAACACCATATATTTT

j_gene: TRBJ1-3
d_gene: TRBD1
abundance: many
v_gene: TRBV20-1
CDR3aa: CSARTGSGNTIYF
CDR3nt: TGCAGTGCCCGGACAGGTTCCGGAAACACCATATATTTT

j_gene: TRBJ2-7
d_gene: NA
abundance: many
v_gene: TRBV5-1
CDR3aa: CASSDLDEQYF
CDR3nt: TGCGCCAGCAGCGATCTCGATGAGCAGTACTTC

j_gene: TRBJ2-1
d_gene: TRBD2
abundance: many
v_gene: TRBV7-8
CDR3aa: CASSSFIAGGPTNEQFF
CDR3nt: TGTGCCAGCAGCTCGTTCATAGCGGGAGGGCCGACGAATGAGCAGTTCTTC

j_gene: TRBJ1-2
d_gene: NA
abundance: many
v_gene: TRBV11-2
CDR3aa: CASSHGQDDTNYGYTF
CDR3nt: TGTGCCAGCAGCCATGGACAAGATGACACTAACTATGGCTACACCTTC

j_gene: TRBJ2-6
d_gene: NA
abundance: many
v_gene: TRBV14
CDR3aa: CASSQDADAGLSGANVLTF
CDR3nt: TGTGCCAGCAGCCAAGATGCCGACGCCGGTCTCTCTGGGGCCAACGTCCTGACTTTC

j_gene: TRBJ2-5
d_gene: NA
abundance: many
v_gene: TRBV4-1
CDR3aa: CASSQDRRAETQYF
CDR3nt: TGCGCCAGCAGCCAAGATCGACGGGCGGAGACCCAGTACTTC

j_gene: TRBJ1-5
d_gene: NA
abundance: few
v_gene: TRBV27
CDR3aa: CASSPWRERNQPQHF
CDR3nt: TGTGCCAGCAGTCCCTGGAGGGAGCGCAATCAGCCCCAGCATTTT

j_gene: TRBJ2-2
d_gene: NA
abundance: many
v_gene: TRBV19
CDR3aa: CASSIAGRQAGELFF
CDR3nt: TGTGCCAGTAGTATAGCCGGCAGGCAGGCCGGGGAGCTGTTTTTT

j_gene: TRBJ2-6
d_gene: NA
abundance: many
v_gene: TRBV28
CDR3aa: CASRSGANVLTF
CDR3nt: TGTGCCAGCAGATCCGGGGCCAACGTCCTGACTTTC

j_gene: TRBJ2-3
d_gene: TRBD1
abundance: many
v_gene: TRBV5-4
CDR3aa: CASSPINRGTHTDTQYF
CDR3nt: TGTGCCAGCAGCCCCATAAACAGGGGGACTCACACAGATACGCAGTATTTT

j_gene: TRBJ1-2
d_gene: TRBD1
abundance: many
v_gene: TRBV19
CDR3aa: CASVQQGAKHGYTF
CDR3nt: TGTGCCAGCGTCCAACAGGGGGCTAAGCATGGCTACACCTTC

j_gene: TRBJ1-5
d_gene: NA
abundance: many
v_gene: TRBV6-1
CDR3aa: CASSQDLAAIKAQHF
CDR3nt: TGTGCCAGCAGCCAGGACTTGGCGGCAATCAAAGCCCAGCATTTT

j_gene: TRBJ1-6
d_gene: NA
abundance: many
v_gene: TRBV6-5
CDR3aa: CASRSDVSFYNSPLHF
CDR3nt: TGTGCCAGCAGATCGGACGTTTCATTCTATAATTCACCCCTCCACTTT

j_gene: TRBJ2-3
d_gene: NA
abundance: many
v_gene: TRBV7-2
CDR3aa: CASSPGLTDTQYF
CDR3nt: TGTGCCAGCAGCCCGGGACTTACAGATACGCAGTATTTT

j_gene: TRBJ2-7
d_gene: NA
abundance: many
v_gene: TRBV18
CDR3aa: CASSPGYRGEQYF
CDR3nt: TGTGCCAGCTCACCTGGATATAGGGGCGAGCAGTACTTC

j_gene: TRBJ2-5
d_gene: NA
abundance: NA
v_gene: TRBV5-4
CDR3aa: CASSFRPGTGPASGFYQETQYF
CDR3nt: TGTGCCAGCAGCTTCCGTCCCGGGACAGGGCCAGCTAGCGGGTTTTACCAAGAGACCCAGTACTTC

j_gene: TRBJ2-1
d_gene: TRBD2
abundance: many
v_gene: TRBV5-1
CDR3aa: CASSPRLAGGGNEQFF
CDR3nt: TGCGCCAGCAGCCCGAGGTTGGCGGGAGGGGGAAATGAGCAGTTCTTC

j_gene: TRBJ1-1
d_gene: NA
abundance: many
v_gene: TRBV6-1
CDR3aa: CASRTIQGNTEAFF
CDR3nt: TGTGCCAGCAGAACCATACAGGGGAACACTGAAGCTTTCTTT

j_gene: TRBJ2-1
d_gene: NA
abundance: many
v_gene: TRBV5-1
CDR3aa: CASSSRGGTSYNEQFF
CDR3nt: TGCGCCAGCAGCTCCCGAGGCGGGACCTCCTACAATGAGCAGTTCTTC

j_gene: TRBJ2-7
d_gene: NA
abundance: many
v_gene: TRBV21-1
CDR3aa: CASNNGTSGRTSYEQYF
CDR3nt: TGTGCCAGCAACAACGGGACTAGCGGGAGAACAAGCTACGAGCAGTACTTC

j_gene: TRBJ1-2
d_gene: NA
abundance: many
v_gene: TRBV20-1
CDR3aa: CSARFGTKYGYTF
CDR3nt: TGCAGTGCCCGCTTCGGGACAAAATATGGCTACACCTTC

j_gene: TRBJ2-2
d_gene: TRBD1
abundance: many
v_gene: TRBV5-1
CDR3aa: CASSLGDRTTRDTGELFF
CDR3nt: TGCGCCAGCAGCTTGGGGGACAGGACCACCCGGGACACCGGGGAGCTGTTTTTT